This TCR beta chain derives from a study of blood T cells in healthy people across ages. The wider study: Through template switching, about one barcoded beta molecule was captured per two T cells, as measured in model experiments. Points from the study as a whole: With naive T cell percentage, TCR beta diversity showed a strong correlation.

Together with a sample-barcoded 5' primer, a J-beta primer mix was included in a second PCR lasting roughly 6 to 12 cycles. The template-switch adaptor was a 5' adaptor with 12 random nucleotides. It tagged each cDNA molecule. Each CDR3 protein is one row after TCRdb ran MiXCR on the 5' RACE reads. The top ten hold roughly 14% of the sample, which has about a million distinct CDR3 sequences, less than 45% seen once. Trimming took 5 bases from V and 7 from J, leaving 15 bases between them. Germline V CDR1 and CDR2: SGHVS, FNYEAQ. The CDR3 has 13 amino acids. Notes on this clonotype: The antigen is unknown.

Sequencing was done on a sample of blood. The clonotype was recovered from a man aged 18 to 30 in good health. V is TRBV7-6 and J is TRBJ2-7, with a weak D call TRBD2 (5 bases). The CDR3 sequence is CASSALTTNEQYF. DNA for the CDR3: TGTGCCAGCAGCGCATTGACTACCAATGAGCAGTACTTC. Filled out from reference TRBV7-6 and TRBJ2-7, the complete variable domain reads GAGVSQSPRYKVTKRGQDVALRCDPISGHVSLYWYRQALGQGPEFLTYFNYEAQQDKSGLPNDRFSAERPEGSISTLTIQRTEQRDSAMYRCASSALTTNEQYFGPGTRLTVT.